This T cell receptor (beta chain) was recovered during a study of shared clonotypes between healthy human individuals (dated by TCRdb to 2018 to 2021). Study-level background: A couple of women and a few men aged 18 to 49 years were included in the cohort. For each donor, three plates each were used for CD4 naive and CD4 memory, two plates were used for CD8 naive, and one plate was used for CD8 memory. The study deeply sequenced blood TCR repertoires of about 5 healthy adults to estimate repertoire size and the extent of clonotype sharing between individuals. Libraries were prepared and TCR repertoires were sequenced by different laboratories using diverse techniques, in order to increase sequencing depth and limit assay-specific biases. Between about 0.85 and 8.9 billion PBMCs per donor were obtained by leukapheresis.

The donors were healthy, HIV-negative adults who had no recently reported acute infections or vaccinations. All donors were Caucasian adults living in Nashville, Tennessee, USA. CD4+ T cells were enriched through magnetic negative selection, after which naive cells were positively selected on CD45RA and the remaining negative fraction served as the memory subset. Blood was obtained by leukapheresis, after which PBMCs were separated by Ficoll-Histopaque density gradient centrifugation and cryopreserved in liquid nitrogen vapor phase. Analytical flow cytometry was used to check the purity and quantity of every magnetically sorted T cell population. Each sorted fraction had its genomic DNA isolated and then quantified by UV absorbance on a Nanodrop 2000c. TCR CDR3 regions were amplified from genomic DNA by multiplex PCR using the deep immunoSEQ assay. Extracted genomic DNA from each cell subset was distributed evenly across all wells of several immunoSEQ 96-well plates, and each plate was treated as a replicate. Each replicate PCR for sorted subsets received 200 ng genomic DNA, equal to roughly 30,000 T cell genomes. Purified libraries were measured with a Qubit 3.0 fluorometer, size-checked on a Bioanalyzer 2100, and measured again with the KAPA Library Quantification kit. Every immunoSEQ 96-well plate was sequenced on a dedicated single-read 150-cycle Illumina NextSeq 550 flow cell. The study's own analysis went as follows. Because the immunoSEQ output held only junctional sequences and lacked quality scores, the filtering could not match the filtering applied to full-length reads. To assign V/J genes and CDR3, sequences were annotated using PyIR, a Python wrapper for IgBLAST v1.9, with IMGT germline references. Reads with weak V/J assignments (E-value above 1e-6), missing CDR3, stop codons, out-of-frame junctions, or ambiguous translated residues were removed. A V3J clonotype was defined by an identical inferred V gene, J gene, and CDR3 amino acid sequence. Percentage overlap between repertoires was calculated by dividing the number of shared unique clonotypes by the size of the smaller repertoire. Three approaches were used to assess repertoire richness: RTK rarefaction, the Chao1 estimator, and Recon v2.1 estimates of unobserved clonotypes. For all TCRbeta clonotypes obtained by the gDNA method from a handful of donors, generation probabilities were computed with OLGA. In its TCRdb copy, this immuneACCESS table keeps in-frame sequences only and misses some clones. Where compared with another copy, unresolved V genes explain less than half of these, and the others have no known cause. V and J calls and clone size are copied from that table; D and trimming were computed from the DNA. A total of hundreds of thousands of clones appear in this sample, 96% of them only once. The ten largest clonotypes hold about 0.057% of the sample.

CDR1 and CDR2 (MNHNY, SVGAGI) derive from the germline V gene (reference sequence). The CDR3, from cysteine to phenylalanine, totals 15 residues. Kept here is only the CDR3 DNA, which spans 45 bases and is read in frame from base 1. V is cut back by 0 bases and J by 6 bases, with 7 bases in the junction unmatched. To note about this clone: This clone's antigen is unknown. Per-nucleotide qualities are absent, and no much larger clonotype sits a single base away.

The paper's findings and limits, for the study overall: About 4.5% of naive CD4, 3% to 3.5% of naive CD8, 2.3% of memory CD4, and approximately 0.4% of memory CD8 clonotypes were shared across several donors. Clonotypes shared by all four sorted-subset donors showed higher generation probabilities than non-shared clonotypes. Because the study included only a small number of donors, the genetic and exposure-history diversity represented was limited. Incomplete sequencing was indicated by rarefaction of sorted-subset datasets, despite the large sequencing depth. Larger estimated clonotype richness was generally found for naive subsets than for memory subsets. Only blood was sampled, and tissue TCR repertoires likely differ from those in blood. Pairwise subsampling led to the expectation that sequencing depth would affect the degree of clonotype sharing among donors.

Sequencing was carried out using naive CD4+ T cells sorted from blood. Explained via the paper, the cell subset or site label denotes: CD45RA+ positively selected. The chain was built from TRBV6-6 and TRBJ2-7; 8 bases in between match TRBD1. The sequence was collected from a woman between 25 and 40 years old in good health. The bases read TGTGCCAGCAGTTACTCGATAACAGGGGGTTTCGAGCAGTACTTC. This translates into CASSYSITGGFEQYF.